This TCR beta chain was identified during a study of cytomegalovirus exposure and HLA in healthy donors. A multiplex PCR was run with 60 Vbeta primers and 13 Jbeta primers. Some clones are missing from TCRdb's copy, which holds only in-frame ones; the method was immunoSEQ multiplex PCR. The table records some 160,000 clones, approximately 80% of them present only once. Germline V lookup: CDR1 MNHEY, CDR2 SMNVEV (reference sequence). Trimming cost V 4 bases and J 7 bases; bases outside gene matches: 9. The CDR3 runs 14 residues. The gene calls are TRBV27 and TRBJ1-1, with 7 bases identical to TRBD1. This receptor was identified in a woman in her 30s in good health and CMV-seronegative. Sequencing was done on a sample of PBMCs. For the CDR3, the DNA is TGTGCCAGCAGTTGGTACAGGGGAAGCGGTGAAGCTTTCTTT. This gives the protein CASSWYRGSGEAFF.